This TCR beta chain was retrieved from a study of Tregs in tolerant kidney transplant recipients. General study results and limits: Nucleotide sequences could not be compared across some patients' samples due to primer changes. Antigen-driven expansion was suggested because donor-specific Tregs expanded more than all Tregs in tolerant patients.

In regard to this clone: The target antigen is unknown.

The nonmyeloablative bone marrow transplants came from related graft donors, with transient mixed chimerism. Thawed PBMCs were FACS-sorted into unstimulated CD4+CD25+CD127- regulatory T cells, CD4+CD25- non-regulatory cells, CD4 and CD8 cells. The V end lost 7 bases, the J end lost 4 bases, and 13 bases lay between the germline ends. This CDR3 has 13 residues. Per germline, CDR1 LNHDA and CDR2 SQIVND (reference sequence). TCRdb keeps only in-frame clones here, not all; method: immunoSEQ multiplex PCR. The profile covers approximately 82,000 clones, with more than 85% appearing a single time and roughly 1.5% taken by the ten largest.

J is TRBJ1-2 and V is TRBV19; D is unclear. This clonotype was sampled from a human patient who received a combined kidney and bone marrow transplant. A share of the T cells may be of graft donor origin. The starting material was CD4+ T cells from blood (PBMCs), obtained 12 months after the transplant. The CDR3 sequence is CASIRSGFYGYTF. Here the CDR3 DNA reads TGTGCCAGTATTCGCAGCGGGTTCTATGGCTACACCTTC.